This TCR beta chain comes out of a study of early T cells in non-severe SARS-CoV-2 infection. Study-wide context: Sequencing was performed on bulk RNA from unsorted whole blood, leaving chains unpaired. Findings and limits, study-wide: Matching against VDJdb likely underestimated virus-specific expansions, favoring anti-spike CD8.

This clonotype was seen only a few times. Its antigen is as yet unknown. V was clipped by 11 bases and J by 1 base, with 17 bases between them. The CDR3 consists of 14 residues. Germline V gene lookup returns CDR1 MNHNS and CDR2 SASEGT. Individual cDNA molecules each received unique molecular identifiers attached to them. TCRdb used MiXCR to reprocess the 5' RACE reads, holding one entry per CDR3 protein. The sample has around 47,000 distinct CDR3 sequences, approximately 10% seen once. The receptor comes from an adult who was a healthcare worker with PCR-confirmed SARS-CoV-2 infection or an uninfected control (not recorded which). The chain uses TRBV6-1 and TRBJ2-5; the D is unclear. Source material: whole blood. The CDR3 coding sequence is TGTGCCTCGGCTCGTGCAGCCCTCCAAGAGACCCAGTACTTC. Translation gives CASARAALQETQYF.